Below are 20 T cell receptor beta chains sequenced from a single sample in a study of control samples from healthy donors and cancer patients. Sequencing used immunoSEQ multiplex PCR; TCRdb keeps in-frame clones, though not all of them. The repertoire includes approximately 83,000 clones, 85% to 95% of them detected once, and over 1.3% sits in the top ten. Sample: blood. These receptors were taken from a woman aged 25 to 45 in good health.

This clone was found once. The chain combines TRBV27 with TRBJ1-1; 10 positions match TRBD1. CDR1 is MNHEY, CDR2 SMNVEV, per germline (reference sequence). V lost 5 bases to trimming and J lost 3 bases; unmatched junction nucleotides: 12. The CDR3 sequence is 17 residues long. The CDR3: CASSAPGQGFPYTEAFF. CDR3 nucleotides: TGTGCCAGCAGTGCCCCGGGACAGGGGTTCCCTTACACTGAAGCTTTCTTT.

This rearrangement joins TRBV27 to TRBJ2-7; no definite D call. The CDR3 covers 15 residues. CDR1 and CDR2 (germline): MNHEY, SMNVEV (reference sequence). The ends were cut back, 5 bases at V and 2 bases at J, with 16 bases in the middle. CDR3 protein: CASSTGPPTPYEQYF. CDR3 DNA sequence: TGTGCCAGCAGTACCGGGCCCCCTACCCCCTACGAGCAGTACTTC.

The CDR3 DNA reads TGTGCCAGCAGTTCAGGGGGCGCCTATGGCTACACCTTC. Protein product: CASSSGGAYGYTF. The chain combines TRBV6-5 with TRBJ1-2; 8 positions match TRBD1. This CDR3 comprises 13 residues. Germline V CDR1 and CDR2: MNHEY, SVGAGI. J was trimmed by 4 bases and V by 4 bases; bases with no gene match: 2.

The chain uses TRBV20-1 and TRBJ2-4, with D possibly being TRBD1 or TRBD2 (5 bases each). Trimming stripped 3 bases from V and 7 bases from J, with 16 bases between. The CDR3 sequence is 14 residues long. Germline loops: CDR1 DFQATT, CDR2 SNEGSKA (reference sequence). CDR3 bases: TGCAGTGCTAGTGAGGGGCCGATCTATAACATTCAGTACTTC. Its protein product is CSASEGPIYNIQYF.

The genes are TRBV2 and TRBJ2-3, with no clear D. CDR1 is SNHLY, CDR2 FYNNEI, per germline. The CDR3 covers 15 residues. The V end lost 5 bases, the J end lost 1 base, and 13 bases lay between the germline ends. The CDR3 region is CASSNLVGGTDTQYF. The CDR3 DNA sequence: TGTGCCAGCAGTAACCTAGTCGGCGGCACAGATACGCAGTATTTT.

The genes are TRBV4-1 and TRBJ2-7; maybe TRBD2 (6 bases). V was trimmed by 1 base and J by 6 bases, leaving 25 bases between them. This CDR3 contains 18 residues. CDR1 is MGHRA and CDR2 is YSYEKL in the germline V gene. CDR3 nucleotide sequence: TGCGCCAGCAGCCAAGTAACTGTGCGGGACCCCAGGGTTACCGAGCAGTACTTC. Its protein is CASSQVTVRDPRVTEQYF.

The CDR3: CATYGGDTEAFF. CDR3 nucleotide sequence: TGTGCCACATATGGGGGTGACACTGAAGCTTTCTTT. The rearrangement uses TRBV28 and TRBJ1-1, with D possibly TRBD1 on 5 matching bases. Germline V gives CDR1 MDHEN, CDR2 SYDVKM. CDR3 length equals 12 residues. The V and J ends lost 10 bases and 3 bases respectively, with 12 bases between them.

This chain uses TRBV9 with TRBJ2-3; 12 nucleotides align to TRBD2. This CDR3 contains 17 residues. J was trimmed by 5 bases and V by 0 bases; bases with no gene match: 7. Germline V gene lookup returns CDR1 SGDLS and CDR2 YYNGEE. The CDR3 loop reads CASSVAASGRAKDTQYF. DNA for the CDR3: TGTGCCAGCAGCGTAGCTGCTAGCGGGAGGGCCAAAGATACGCAGTATTTT.

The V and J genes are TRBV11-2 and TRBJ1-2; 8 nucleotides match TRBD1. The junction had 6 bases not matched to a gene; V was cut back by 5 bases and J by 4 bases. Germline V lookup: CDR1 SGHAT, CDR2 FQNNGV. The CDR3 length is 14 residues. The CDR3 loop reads CASSPGQGLYGYTF. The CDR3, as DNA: TGTGCCAGCAGCCCAGGACAGGGACTCTATGGCTACACCTTC. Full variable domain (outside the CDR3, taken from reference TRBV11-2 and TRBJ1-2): EAGVAQSPRYKIIEKRQSVAFWCNPISGHATLYWYQQILGQGPKLLIQFQNNGVVDDSQLPKDRFSAERLKGVDSTLKIQPAKLEDSAVYLCASSPGQGLYGYTFGSGTRLTVV.

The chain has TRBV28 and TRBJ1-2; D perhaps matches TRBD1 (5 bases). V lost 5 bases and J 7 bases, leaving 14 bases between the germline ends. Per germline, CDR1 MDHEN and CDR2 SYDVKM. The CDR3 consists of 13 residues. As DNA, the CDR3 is TGTGCCAGCAGTGAGTCGGGGCCTAGTGGCTACACCTTC. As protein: CASSESGPSGYTF.

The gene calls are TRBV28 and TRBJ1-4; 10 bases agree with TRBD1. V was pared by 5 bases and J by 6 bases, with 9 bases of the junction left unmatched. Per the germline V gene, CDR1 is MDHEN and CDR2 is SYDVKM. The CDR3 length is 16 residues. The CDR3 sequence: CASSNRQGARYEKLFF. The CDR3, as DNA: TGTGCCAGCAGTAACCGACAGGGGGCACGCTATGAAAAACTGTTTTTT. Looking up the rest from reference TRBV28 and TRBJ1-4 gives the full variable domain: DVKVTQSSRYLVKRTGEKVFLECVQDMDHENMFWYRQDPGLGLRLIYFSYDVKMKEKGDIPEGYSVSREKKERFSLILESASTNQTSMYLCASSNRQGARYEKLFFGSGTQLSVL.

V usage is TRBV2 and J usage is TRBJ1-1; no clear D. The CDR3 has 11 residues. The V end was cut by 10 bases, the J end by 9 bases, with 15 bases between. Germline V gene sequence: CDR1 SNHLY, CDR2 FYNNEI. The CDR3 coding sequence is TGTGCCACCCCCGGAGAAGGAAAAGCTTTCTTT. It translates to CATPGEGKAFF. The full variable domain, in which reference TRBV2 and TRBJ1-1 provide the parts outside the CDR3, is EPEVTQTPSHQVTQMGQEVILRCVPISNHLYFYWYRQILGQKVEFLVSFYNNEISEKSEIFDDQFSVERPDGSNFTLKIRSTKLEDSAMYFCATPGEGKAFFGQGTRLTVV.

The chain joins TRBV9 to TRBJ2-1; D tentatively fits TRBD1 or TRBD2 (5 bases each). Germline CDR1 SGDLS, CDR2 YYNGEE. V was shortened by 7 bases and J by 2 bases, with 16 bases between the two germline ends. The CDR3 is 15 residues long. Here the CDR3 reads CASASGPSPYNEQFF. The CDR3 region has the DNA TGTGCCAGCGCCTCGGGACCGTCCCCCTACAATGAGCAGTTCTTC.

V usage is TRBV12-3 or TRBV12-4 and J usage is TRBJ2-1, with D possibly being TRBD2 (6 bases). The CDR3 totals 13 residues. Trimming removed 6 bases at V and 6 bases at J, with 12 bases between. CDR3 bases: TGTGCCAGCAGCCCCCGGCGGGGCAATGAGCAGTTCTTC. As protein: CASSPRRGNEQFF.

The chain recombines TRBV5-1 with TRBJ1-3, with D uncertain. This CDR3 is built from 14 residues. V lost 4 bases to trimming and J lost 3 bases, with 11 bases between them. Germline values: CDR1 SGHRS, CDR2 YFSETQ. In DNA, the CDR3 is TGCGCCAGCAGCCCGGAAGTAGGTGGAAACACCATATATTTT. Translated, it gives CASSPEVGGNTIYF.

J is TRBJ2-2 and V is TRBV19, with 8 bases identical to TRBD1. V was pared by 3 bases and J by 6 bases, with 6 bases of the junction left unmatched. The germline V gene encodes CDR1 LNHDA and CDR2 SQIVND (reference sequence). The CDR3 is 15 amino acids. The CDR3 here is CASSINRGSSGELFF. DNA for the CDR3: TGTGCCAGTAGTATCAACAGGGGGAGTTCCGGGGAGCTGTTTTTT.

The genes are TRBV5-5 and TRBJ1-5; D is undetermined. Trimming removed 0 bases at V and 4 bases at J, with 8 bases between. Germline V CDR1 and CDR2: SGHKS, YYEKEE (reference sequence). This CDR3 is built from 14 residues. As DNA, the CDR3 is TGTGCCAGCAGCTTGGTGCAGGCTAATCAGCCCCAGCATTTT. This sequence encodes CASSLVQANQPQHF.

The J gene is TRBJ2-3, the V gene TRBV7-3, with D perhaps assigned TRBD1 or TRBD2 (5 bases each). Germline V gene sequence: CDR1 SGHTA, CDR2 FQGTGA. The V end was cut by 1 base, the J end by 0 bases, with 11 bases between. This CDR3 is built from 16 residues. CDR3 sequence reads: CASSLNPGPSTDTQYF. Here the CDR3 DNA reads TGTGCCAGCAGCTTAAACCCGGGGCCAAGCACAGATACGCAGTATTTT.

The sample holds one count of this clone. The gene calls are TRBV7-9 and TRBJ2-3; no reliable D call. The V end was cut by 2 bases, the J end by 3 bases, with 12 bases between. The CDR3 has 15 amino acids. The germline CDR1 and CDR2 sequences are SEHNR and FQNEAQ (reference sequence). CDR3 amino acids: CASSLQGEWTDTQYF. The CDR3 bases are TGTGCCAGCAGCTTACAAGGAGAATGGACAGATACGCAGTATTTT.

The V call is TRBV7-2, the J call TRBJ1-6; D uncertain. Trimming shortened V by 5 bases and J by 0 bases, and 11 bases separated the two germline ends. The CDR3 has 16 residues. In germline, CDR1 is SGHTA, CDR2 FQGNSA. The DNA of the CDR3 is TGTGCCAGCAGCGGCCCCTGGGACTCCTATAATTCACCCCTCCACTTT. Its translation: CASSGPWDSYNSPLHF.